This T cell receptor (beta chain) is drawn from a study of T cell repertoires in ileal Crohn's disease. Study in general: About half received postoperative treatment, some ten with thiopurines and 18 anti-TNF.

TCRdb's copy holds only in-frame clones and misses some; the assay was immunoSEQ multiplex PCR. The sample contains about 14,000 clones, roughly 85% of which appear only once. CDR3 length: 13 residues. Trimming stripped 3 bases from V and 12 bases from J, with 16 bases between. CDR1 is SGDLS and CDR2 is YYNGEE in the germline V gene. The chain joins TRBV9 to TRBJ1-5, with D perhaps TRBD1 (6 bases). Specimen: ileal tissue. This receptor was taken from an adult with Crohn's disease. CDR3 loop: CASSEGVGEIQHF. DNA of the CDR3: TGTGCCAGCAGCGAGGGGGTAGGGGAGATCCAGCATTTT.